This T cell receptor (beta chain) was sequenced for a study of early T cells in non-severe SARS-CoV-2 infection. Study overall: Sequencing input comprised bulk RNA from unsorted whole blood; chain pairing was not available.

Whole-study results and caveats: VDJdb-based matching was biased toward anti-spike CD8 responses and missed private and CD4 specificities.

Unique molecular identifiers (one per individual cDNA molecule) were attached. One entry per CDR3 protein, called by TCRdb with MiXCR from the 5' RACE reads. The sample yields more than 35,000 distinct CDR3 sequences, 3.5% to 5% seen once. Trimming left V 2 bases short and J 5 bases short, with 18 bases between. CDR3 length equals 16 residues. Germline assignment: CDR1 SGHVS and CDR2 FQNEAQ. This clonotype was detected only a few times. What it binds is unknown. This sequence was found in an adult who was a healthcare worker with PCR-confirmed SARS-CoV-2 infection or an uninfected control (not recorded which). J is TRBJ2-5 and V is TRBV7-8; D is uncertain. Sequenced material: whole blood. CDR3: CASSLRRGRMGETQYF. Here the CDR3 DNA reads TGTGCCAGCAGCTTACGACGCGGCAGGATGGGGGAGACCCAGTACTTC.